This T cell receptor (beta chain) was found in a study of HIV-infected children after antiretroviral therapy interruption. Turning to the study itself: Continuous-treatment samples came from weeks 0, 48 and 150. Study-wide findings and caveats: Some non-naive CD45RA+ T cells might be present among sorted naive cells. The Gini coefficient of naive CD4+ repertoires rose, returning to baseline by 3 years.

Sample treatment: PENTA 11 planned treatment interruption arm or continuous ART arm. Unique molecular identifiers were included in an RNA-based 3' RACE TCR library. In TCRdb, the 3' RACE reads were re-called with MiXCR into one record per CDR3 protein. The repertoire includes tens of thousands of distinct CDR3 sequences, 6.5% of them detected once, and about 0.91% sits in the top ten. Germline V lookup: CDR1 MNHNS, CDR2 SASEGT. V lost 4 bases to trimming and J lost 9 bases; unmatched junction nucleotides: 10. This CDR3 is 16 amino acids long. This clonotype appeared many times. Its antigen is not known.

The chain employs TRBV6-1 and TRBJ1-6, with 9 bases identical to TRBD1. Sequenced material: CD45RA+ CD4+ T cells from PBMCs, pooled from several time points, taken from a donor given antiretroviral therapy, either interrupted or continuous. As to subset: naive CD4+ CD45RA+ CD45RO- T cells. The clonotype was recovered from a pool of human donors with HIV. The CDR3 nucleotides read TGTGCCAGCAGTGCCGAGCCGGGACAGGGAATTTCACCCCTCCACTTT. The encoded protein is CASSAEPGQGISPLHF.